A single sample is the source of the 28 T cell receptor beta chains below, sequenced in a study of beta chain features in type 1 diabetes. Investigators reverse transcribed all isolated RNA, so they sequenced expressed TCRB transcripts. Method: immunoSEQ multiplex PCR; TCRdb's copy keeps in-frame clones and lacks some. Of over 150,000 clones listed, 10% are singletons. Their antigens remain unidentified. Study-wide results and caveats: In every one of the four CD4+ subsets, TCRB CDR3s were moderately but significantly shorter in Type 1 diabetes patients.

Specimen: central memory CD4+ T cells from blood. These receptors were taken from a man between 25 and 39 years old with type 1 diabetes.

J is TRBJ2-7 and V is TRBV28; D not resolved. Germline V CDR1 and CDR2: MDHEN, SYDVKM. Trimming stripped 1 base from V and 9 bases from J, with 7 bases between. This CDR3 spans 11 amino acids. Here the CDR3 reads CASSLSLVQYF. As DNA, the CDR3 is TGTGCCAGCAGTTTATCCCTCGTGCAGTACTTC.

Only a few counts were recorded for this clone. The CDR3, as DNA: TGTGCCAGCAGTTACGGCCCGGGACAGCCAAACTACGAGCAGTACTTC. Protein sequence: CASSYGPGQPNYEQYF. The V gene is TRBV6-6, the J gene TRBJ2-7; 7 bases are a match to TRBD1. J lost 3 bases, V lost 2 bases, and 10 bases had no gene match. The CDR3 contains 16 residues. CDR1 and CDR2 (germline): MNHNY, SVGAGI (reference sequence).

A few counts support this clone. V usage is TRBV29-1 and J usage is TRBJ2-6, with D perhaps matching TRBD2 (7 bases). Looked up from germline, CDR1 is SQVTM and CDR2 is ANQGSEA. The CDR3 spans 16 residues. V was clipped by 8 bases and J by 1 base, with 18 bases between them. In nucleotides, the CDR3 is TGCAGCTGTACGTCGGGGGGCGGTTCTGGGGCCAACGTCCTGACTTTC. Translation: CSCTSGGGSGANVLTF.

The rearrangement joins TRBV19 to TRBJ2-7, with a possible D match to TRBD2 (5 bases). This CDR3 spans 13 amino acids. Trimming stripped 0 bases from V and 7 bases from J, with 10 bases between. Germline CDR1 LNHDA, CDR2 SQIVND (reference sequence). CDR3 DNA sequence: TGTGCCAGTAGTATAGATGCGGGCTCAGAGCAGTACTTC. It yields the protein CASSIDAGSEQYF.

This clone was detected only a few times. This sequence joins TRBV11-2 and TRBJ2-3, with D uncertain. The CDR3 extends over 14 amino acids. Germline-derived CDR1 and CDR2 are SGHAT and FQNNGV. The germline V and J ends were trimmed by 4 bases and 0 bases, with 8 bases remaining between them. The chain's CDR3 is CASSSTPSTDTQYF. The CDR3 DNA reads TGTGCCAGCAGCTCGACACCGAGCACAGATACGCAGTATTTT.

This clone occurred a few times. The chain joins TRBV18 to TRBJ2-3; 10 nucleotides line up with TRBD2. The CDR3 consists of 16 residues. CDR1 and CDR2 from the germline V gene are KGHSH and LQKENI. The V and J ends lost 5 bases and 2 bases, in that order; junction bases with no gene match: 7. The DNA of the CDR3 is TGTGCCAGCTCAACCCAAGCGGGAGGGCCCACAGATACGCAGTATTTT. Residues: CASSTQAGGPTDTQYF.

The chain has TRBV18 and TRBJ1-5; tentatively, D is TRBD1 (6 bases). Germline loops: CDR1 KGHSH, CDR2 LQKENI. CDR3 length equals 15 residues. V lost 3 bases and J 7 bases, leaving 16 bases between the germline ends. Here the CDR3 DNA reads TGTGCCAGCTCACCTCCCGGGACAAACGGGCAGCCCCAGCATTTT. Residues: CASSPPGTNGQPQHF.

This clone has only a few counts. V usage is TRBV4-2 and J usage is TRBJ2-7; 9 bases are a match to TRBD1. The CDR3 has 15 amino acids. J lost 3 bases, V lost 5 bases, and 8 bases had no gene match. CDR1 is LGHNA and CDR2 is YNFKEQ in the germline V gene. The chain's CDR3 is CASSLGNRGHYEQYF. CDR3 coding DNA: TGTGCCAGCAGCTTGGGGAACAGGGGGCACTACGAGCAGTACTTC.

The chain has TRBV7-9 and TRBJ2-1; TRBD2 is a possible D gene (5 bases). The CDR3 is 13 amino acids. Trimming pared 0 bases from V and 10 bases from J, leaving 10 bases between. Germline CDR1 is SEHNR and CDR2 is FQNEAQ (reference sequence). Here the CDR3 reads CASSLAPSGEQFF. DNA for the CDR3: TGTGCCAGCAGCTTAGCCCCTTCGGGAGAGCAGTTCTTC.

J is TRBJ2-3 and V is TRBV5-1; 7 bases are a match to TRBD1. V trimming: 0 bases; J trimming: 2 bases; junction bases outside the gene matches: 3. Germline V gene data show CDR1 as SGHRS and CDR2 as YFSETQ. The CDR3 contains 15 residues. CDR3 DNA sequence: TGCGCCAGCAGCTTGGGGGACAGAGACACAGATACGCAGTATTTT. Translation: CASSLGDRDTDTQYF. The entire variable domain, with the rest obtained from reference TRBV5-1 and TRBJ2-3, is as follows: KAGVTQTPRYLIKTRGQQVTLSCSPISGHRSVSWYQQTPGQGLQFLFEYFSETQRNKGNFPGRFSGRQFSNSRSEMNVSTLELGDSALYLCASSLGDRDTDTQYFGPGTRLTVL.

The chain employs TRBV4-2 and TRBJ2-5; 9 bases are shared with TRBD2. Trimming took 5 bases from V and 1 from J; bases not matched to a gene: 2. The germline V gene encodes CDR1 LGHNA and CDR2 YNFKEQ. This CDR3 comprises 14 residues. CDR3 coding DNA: TGTGCCAGCAGCTTGGGACTAGCCCAAGAGACCCAGTACTTC. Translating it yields CASSLGLAQETQYF.

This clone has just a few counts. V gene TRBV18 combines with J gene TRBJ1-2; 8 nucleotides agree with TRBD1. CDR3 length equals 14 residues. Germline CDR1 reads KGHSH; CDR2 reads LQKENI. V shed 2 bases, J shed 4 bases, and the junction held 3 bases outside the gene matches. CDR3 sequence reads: CASSPDRGGYGYTF. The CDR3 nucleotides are TGTGCCAGCTCACCAGACAGGGGTGGCTATGGCTACACCTTC.

DNA of the CDR3: TGTGCCAGCAGTTTCGCGGCGGGGGAAGAGCAGTACTTC. This gives the protein CASSFAAGEEQYF. The V and J genes are TRBV28 and TRBJ2-7, with 7 bases identical to TRBD2. The CDR3 extends over 13 amino acids. V gave up 3 bases and J gave up 7 bases; unmatched junction bases: 6. In germline, CDR1 is MDHEN, CDR2 SYDVKM.

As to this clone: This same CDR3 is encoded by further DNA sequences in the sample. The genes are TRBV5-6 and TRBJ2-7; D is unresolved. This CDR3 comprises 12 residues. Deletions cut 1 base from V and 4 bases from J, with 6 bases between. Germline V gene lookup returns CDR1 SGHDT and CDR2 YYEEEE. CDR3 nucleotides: TGTGCCAGCAGCTTGCGAGATTACGAGCAGTACTTC. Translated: CASSLRDYEQYF.

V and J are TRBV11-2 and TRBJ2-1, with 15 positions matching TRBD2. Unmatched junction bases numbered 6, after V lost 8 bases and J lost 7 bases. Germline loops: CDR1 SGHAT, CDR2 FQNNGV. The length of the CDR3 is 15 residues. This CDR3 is CASQRGLAGGNEQFF. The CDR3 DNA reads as TGTGCCAGCCAGCGGGGACTAGCGGGAGGTAATGAGCAGTTCTTC.

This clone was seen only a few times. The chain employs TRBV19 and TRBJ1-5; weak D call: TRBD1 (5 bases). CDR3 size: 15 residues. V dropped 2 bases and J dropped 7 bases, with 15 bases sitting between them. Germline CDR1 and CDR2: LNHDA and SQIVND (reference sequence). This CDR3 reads CASSINPQGPQPQHF. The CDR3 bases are TGTGCCAGTAGTATAAATCCGCAGGGCCCGCAGCCCCAGCATTTT.

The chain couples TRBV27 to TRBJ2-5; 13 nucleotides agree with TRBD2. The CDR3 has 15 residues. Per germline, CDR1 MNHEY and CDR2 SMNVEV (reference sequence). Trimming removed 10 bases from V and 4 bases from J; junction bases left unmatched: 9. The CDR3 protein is CATTGGLAGLETQYF. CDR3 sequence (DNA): TGTGCCACCACCGGGGGACTAGCGGGATTAGAGACCCAGTACTTC.

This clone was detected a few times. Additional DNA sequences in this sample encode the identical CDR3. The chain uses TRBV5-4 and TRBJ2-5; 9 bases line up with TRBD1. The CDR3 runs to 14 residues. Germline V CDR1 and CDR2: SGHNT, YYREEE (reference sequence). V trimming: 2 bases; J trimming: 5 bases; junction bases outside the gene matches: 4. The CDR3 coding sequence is TGTGCCAGCAGCTTACAGGGGGCAGGGGAGACCCAGTACTTC. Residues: CASSLQGAGETQYF.

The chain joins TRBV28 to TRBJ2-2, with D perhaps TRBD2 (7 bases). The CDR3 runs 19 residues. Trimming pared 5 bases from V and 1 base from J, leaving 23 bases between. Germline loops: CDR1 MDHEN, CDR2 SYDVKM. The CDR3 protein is CASSPPGGGRGGNTGELFF. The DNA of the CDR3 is TGTGCCAGCAGTCCACCTGGCGGGGGCCGCGGCGGGAACACCGGGGAGCTGTTTTTT. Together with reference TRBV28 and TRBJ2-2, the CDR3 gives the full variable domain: DVKVTQSSRYLVKRTGEKVFLECVQDMDHENMFWYRQDPGLGLRLIYFSYDVKMKEKGDIPEGYSVSREKKERFSLILESASTNQTSMYLCASSPPGGGRGGNTGELFFGEGSRLTVL.

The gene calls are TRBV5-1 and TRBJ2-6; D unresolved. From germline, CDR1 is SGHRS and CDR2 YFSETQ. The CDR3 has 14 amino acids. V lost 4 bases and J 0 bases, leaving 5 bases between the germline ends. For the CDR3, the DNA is TGCGCCAGCAGCGCGGACTCTGGGGCCAACGTCCTGACTTTC. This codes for CASSADSGANVLTF.

CDR3 in amino acids: CASSTRTGPSYGYTF. The CDR3 DNA follows: TGTGCCAGCAGTACCCGGACAGGGCCTTCCTATGGCTACACCTTC. This sequence joins TRBV25-1 and TRBJ1-2; TRBD1 matches 8 bases. The germline gives CDR1 MGHDK, CDR2 SYGVNS. This CDR3 is built from 15 residues. Trimming cost V 5 bases and J 4 bases; bases outside gene matches: 9.

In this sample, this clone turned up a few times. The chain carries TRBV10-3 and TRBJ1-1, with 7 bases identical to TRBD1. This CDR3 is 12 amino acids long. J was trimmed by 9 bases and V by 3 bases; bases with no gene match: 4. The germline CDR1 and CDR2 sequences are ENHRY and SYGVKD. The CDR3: CAISEAQGKAFF. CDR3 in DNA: TGTGCCATCAGTGAAGCACAGGGGAAAGCTTTCTTT.

This CDR3 is CASSPEAVLGTQYF. The CDR3 DNA follows: TGTGCCAGCAGCCCCGAGGCTGTCCTGGGGACCCAGTACTTC. The chain uses TRBV7-2 and TRBJ2-5; unclear D gene. Between the trimmed V and J ends, which lost 5 bases and 7 bases, there was a span of 17 bases. In germline, CDR1 is SGHTA, CDR2 FQGNSA. CDR3 length equals 14 residues.

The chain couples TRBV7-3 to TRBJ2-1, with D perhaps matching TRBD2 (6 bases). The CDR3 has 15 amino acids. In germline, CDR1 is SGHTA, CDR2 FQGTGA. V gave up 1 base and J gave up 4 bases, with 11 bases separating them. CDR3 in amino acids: CASSLNSGGYNEQFF. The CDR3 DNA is TGTGCCAGCAGCTTAAATAGCGGAGGGTACAATGAGCAGTTCTTC.

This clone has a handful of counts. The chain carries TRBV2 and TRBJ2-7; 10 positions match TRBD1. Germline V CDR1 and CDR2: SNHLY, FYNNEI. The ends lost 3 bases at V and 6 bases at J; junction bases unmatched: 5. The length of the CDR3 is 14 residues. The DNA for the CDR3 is TGTGCCAGCAGTGAGACAGGGGGCTACCGCGAGCAGTACTTC. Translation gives CASSETGGYREQYF.

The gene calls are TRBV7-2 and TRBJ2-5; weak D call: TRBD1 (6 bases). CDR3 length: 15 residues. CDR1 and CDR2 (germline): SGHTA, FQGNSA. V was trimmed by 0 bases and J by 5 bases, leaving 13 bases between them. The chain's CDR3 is CASSLAGQGMETQYF. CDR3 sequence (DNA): TGTGCCAGCAGCTTAGCGGGTCAGGGGATGGAGACCCAGTACTTC.

The CDR3 spells CASSKGQGANYGYTF. CDR3 DNA sequence: TGTGCCAGCAGCAAGGGACAGGGAGCTAACTATGGCTACACCTTC. The chain links TRBV7-8 to TRBJ1-2; 9 bases align to TRBD1. The trim removed 5 bases at V and 0 bases at J, leaving 4 bases unmatched. This CDR3 spans 15 amino acids. Germline lookup yields CDR1 SGHVS and CDR2 FQNEAQ.

CDR3 in DNA: TGTGCCACCAGCGGCGGGGGAAGACGTGGCTACACCTTC. Its translation: CATSGGGRRGYTF. The chain has TRBV15 and TRBJ1-2; weak D call: TRBD1 (5 bases). V was trimmed by 5 bases and J by 7 bases, leaving 14 bases between them. Germline V lookup: CDR1 LNHNV, CDR2 YYDKDF (reference sequence). The CDR3 totals 13 residues.